The 25 T cell receptor beta chains in this list originate from one sample, sequenced in a study of blood T cell repertoires in COVID-19. The repertoire was sequenced with immunoSEQ multiplex PCR; TCRdb's copy has only in-frame clones and lacks some. In the table there are about 120,000 clones, approximately 87% of which are singletons. The source material was peripheral blood. These receptor sequences come from a man in his fifties or sixties with acute or convalescent COVID-19.

The rearrangement uses TRBV19 and TRBJ2-2; no reliable D call. The V end lost 9 bases, the J end lost 0 bases, and 17 bases lay between the germline ends. Germline-derived CDR1 and CDR2 are LNHDA and SQIVND (reference sequence). The CDR3 loop spans 16 amino acids. CDR3 residues: CASLRVPMTNTGELFF. CDR3 sequence (DNA): TGTGCCAGCCTCCGCGTGCCCATGACGAACACCGGGGAGCTGTTTTTT.

The chain recombines TRBV19 with TRBJ1-6; 8 bases line up with TRBD1. This CDR3 region has 15 residues. With 5 bases clipped from V and 9 bases from J, the junction kept 9 bases outside the gene matches. Per the germline V gene, CDR1 is LNHDA and CDR2 is SQIVND (reference sequence). Here the CDR3 DNA reads TGTGCCAGTAGTTTGGGACAGGCGGATGTTTCACCCCTCCACTTT. This translates into CASSLGQADVSPLHF. The variable domain in full, completed from reference TRBV19 and TRBJ1-6, reads DGGITQSPKYLFRKEGQNVTLSCEQNLNHDAMYWYRQDPGQGLRLIYYSQIVNDFQKGDIAEGYSVSREKKESFPLTVTSAQKNPTAFYLCASSLGQADVSPLHFGNGTRLTVT.

V gene TRBV7-9 combines with J gene TRBJ1-5; no clear D gene. CDR3 length: 14 residues. Germline V CDR1 and CDR2: SEHNR, FQNEAQ (reference sequence). The V end was cut by 1 base, the J end by 5 bases, with 9 bases between. The CDR3 protein is CASSLGYRDQPQHF. Here the CDR3 DNA reads TGTGCCAGCAGCTTAGGGTACAGAGATCAGCCCCAGCATTTT.

The rearrangement uses TRBV6-6 and TRBJ2-5, with 9 bases that match TRBD2. This CDR3 contains 21 residues. CDR1 and CDR2 from the germline V gene are MNHNY and SVGAGI (reference sequence). With V trimmed by 5 bases and J by 4 bases, 26 bases remained unmatched. CDR3 loop: CASSPLGELAGPQRRAETQYF. The CDR3 DNA is TGTGCCAGCAGTCCTCTTGGAGAACTAGCGGGCCCCCAAAGGAGGGCAGAGACCCAGTACTTC.

The rearrangement links TRBV11-2 to TRBJ2-3; D gene uncertain. The CDR3 totals 15 residues. Germline V CDR1 and CDR2: SGHAT, FQNNGV. V lost 4 bases and J lost 1, with 12 bases in between. The CDR3: CASSSDVRGTDTQYF. In DNA, the CDR3 is TGTGCCAGCAGCTCCGATGTTCGGGGCACAGATACGCAGTATTTT.

V usage is TRBV4-3 and J usage is TRBJ2-2, with 11 bases fitting TRBD2. V gave up 1 base and J gave up 3 bases; unmatched junction bases: 4. Germline CDR1 and CDR2: LGHNA and YSLEER. The CDR3 length is 17 residues. CDR3 DNA: TGCGCCAGCAGCCAAGGAGGGACTAGCGGTTACACCGGGGAGCTGTTTTTT. It specifies CASSQGGTSGYTGELFF.

The V gene is TRBV4-2, the J gene TRBJ2-5; 7 bases match TRBD2. Germline trimming cut 6 bases from V and 4 bases from J; bases unmatched to any gene: 11. CDR1 LGHNA and CDR2 YNFKEQ come from the germline V gene. This CDR3 comprises 15 residues. CDR3 nucleotides: TGTGCCAGCAGTCTTCGTCGGGGACTATCAGAGACCCAGTACTTC. It codes for CASSLRRGLSETQYF.

The rearrangement uses TRBV14 and TRBJ2-1, with 13 positions matching TRBD2. There are 18 residues in the CDR3. The J segment lost 1 base and the V segment lost 4 bases, leaving 7 bases of the junction unmatched. CDR1 is SGHDN and CDR2 is FVKESK in the germline V gene. CDR3 bases: TGTGCCAGCAGCCCATGGACTAGCGGGAGAGGGTCCTACAATGAGCAGTTCTTC. Its translation: CASSPWTSGRGSYNEQFF.

The chain uses TRBV12-5 and TRBJ2-1; TRBD2 agrees at 11 bases. Unmatched junction bases numbered 1, after V lost 6 bases and J lost 6 bases. The CDR3 loop spans 13 amino acids. Germline V gene data show CDR1 as LGHNT and CDR2 as FRNRAP. CDR3 sequence (DNA): TGTGCTAGTGGGACTAGCGGGACCAATGAGCAGTTCTTC. It yields the protein CASGTSGTNEQFF.

The chain links TRBV27 to TRBJ1-6, with D tentatively TRBD1 (5 bases). Trimming shortened V by 8 bases and J by 6 bases, and 17 bases separated the two germline ends. In germline, CDR1 is MNHEY, CDR2 SMNVEV (reference sequence). The CDR3 is 15 residues long. CDR3 bases: TGTGCCAGCTGGTTAAGAGCCGGGGGTAATTCACCCCTCCACTTT. This encodes CASWLRAGGNSPLHF.

The V gene is TRBV7-9, the J gene TRBJ1-2; 10 bases fit TRBD1. Germline CDR1 SEHNR, CDR2 FQNEAQ (reference sequence). V shed 5 bases and J 4 bases; nucleotides not matched to a gene: 13. The length of the CDR3 is 17 residues. CDR3 DNA: TGTGCCAGCAGCGGCCTTGGAGGACAGGGGGAAGGCTATGGCTACACCTTC. This gives the protein CASSGLGGQGEGYGYTF.

This clone was seen a single time. The genes are TRBV3-1 (or the pseudogene TRBV3-2) and TRBJ2-1, with D maybe TRBD2 (6 bases). The V end lost 1 base, the J end lost 10 bases, and 17 bases lay between the germline ends. Germline lookup yields CDR1 LGHDT and CDR2 YNNKEL (reference sequence). The CDR3 length is 15 residues. The CDR3 nucleotides read TGTGCCAGCAGCCAAGCCTGGACGGGAGTTCGGGAGCAGTTCTTC. Protein product: CASSQAWTGVREQFF.

The rearrangement links TRBV5-1 to TRBJ2-3; TRBD2 might be the D (6 bases). The V and J ends lost 0 bases and 0 bases respectively, with 8 bases between them. Germline V lookup: CDR1 SGHRS, CDR2 YFSETQ. The CDR3 totals 15 residues. The CDR3, as DNA: TGCGCCAGCAGCTTGGAAGGGACTAGCACAGATACGCAGTATTTT. Its translation: CASSLEGTSTDTQYF.

V is TRBV28 and J is TRBJ2-3; 11 positions match TRBD1. The ends lost 6 bases at V and 2 bases at J; junction bases unmatched: 7. Germline values: CDR1 MDHEN, CDR2 SYDVKM. The CDR3 is 16 amino acids. This CDR3 is CASSPGTGGSTDTQYF. CDR3 nucleotide sequence: TGTGCCAGCAGCCCAGGGACAGGGGGGTCCACAGATACGCAGTATTTT. Looking up the rest from reference TRBV28 and TRBJ2-3 gives the full variable domain: DVKVTQSSRYLVKRTGEKVFLECVQDMDHENMFWYRQDPGLGLRLIYFSYDVKMKEKGDIPEGYSVSREKKERFSLILESASTNQTSMYLCASSPGTGGSTDTQYFGPGTRLTVL.

The chain carries TRBV15 and TRBJ1-1, with 9 nucleotides matching TRBD1. The CDR3 is 14 residues long. Germline CDR1 LNHNV, CDR2 YYDKDF (reference sequence). The ends lost 3 bases at V and 2 bases at J; junction bases unmatched: 1. The CDR3 loop reads CATSRGQGNTEAFF. CDR3 in DNA: TGTGCCACCAGCAGGGGACAGGGAAACACTGAAGCTTTCTTT.

This clone was observed once. The rearrangement uses TRBV24-1 and TRBJ1-2, with 9 nucleotides matching TRBD1. This CDR3 contains 14 residues. Per germline, CDR1 KGHDR and CDR2 SFDVKD. V shed 4 bases, J shed 6 bases, and the junction held 5 bases outside the gene matches. CDR3 DNA: TGTGCCACCAGTGAACCGGGACAGGGCAATGGCTACACCTTC. It is translated as CATSEPGQGNGYTF.

Written as DNA, the CDR3 is TGTGCCAGCAGCAAACGATGCGCGGAGCAGTACTTC. Translation: CASSKRCAEQYF. The chain recombines TRBV21-1 with TRBJ2-7; the DNA was not compared with TRBD2, the D call given in the table. TRBV21-1 is marked as a pseudogene. This CDR3 comprises 12 residues.

A single count supports this clone. The rearrangement links TRBV6-1 to TRBJ2-2; maybe TRBD2 (7 bases). CDR1 and CDR2 from the germline V gene are MNHNS and SASEGT. V shed 2 bases and J shed 5 bases, with 15 bases lying between them. The CDR3 sequence is 16 residues long. CDR3 residues: CASSERAGRGTGELFF. The CDR3 nucleotides are TGTGCCAGCAGTGAAAGGGCGGGGAGGGGGACCGGGGAGCTGTTTTTT.

This rearrangement joins TRBV29-1 to TRBJ2-3; 13 bases fit TRBD2. In germline, CDR1 is SQVTM, CDR2 ANQGSEA. The CDR3 runs to 15 residues. V was pared by 6 bases and J by 5 bases, with 8 bases of the junction left unmatched. Written as DNA, the CDR3 is TGCAGCGTGGGGGGGACTAGCGGGACCGGAGATACGCAGTATTTT. The encoded protein is CSVGGTSGTGDTQYF.

This chain uses TRBV2 with TRBJ2-1, with D perhaps TRBD2 (5 bases). CDR3 size: 17 residues. Looked up from germline, CDR1 is SNHLY and CDR2 is FYNNEI. Trimming left V 6 bases short and J 7 bases short, with 25 bases between. The CDR3 DNA reads as TGTGCCAGCAGGCGGCGGGTTCGGTCCCAATTGGGGAATGAGCAGTTCTTC. This encodes CASRRRVRSQLGNEQFF.

The gene calls are TRBV11-3 and TRBJ2-1, with 8 bases identical to TRBD1. The germline V gene encodes CDR1 SGHNT and CDR2 YENEEA. J gave up 7 bases and V 5 bases, and 13 bases lay outside the gene matches. The CDR3 is 16 amino acids. The CDR3 reads CASSLQGAVKGNEQFF. In nucleotides, the CDR3 is TGTGCCAGCAGCCTTCAGGGGGCCGTGAAAGGTAATGAGCAGTTCTTC.

This clone is a singleton in its sample. The chain links TRBV5-1 to TRBJ2-3; D is unresolved. CDR3 length: 11 amino acids. The germline V gene has CDR1 SGHRS and CDR2 YFSETQ. The ends were cut back, 6 bases at V and 2 bases at J, with 4 bases in the middle. DNA of the CDR3: TGCGCCAGCACAGACACAGATACGCAGTATTTT. This translates into CASTDTDTQYF. Full variable domain (missing parts from reference TRBV5-1 and TRBJ2-3): KAGVTQTPRYLIKTRGQQVTLSCSPISGHRSVSWYQQTPGQGLQFLFEYFSETQRNKGNFPGRFSGRQFSNSRSEMNVSTLELGDSALYLCASTDTDTQYFGPGTRLTVL.

The gene calls are TRBV12-3 or TRBV12-4 and TRBJ2-1, with TRBD2 identical over 7 bases. This CDR3 contains 13 residues. V shed 3 bases, J shed 7 bases, and the junction held 3 bases outside the gene matches. The chain's CDR3 is CASSFGLGNEQFF. As DNA, the CDR3 is TGTGCCAGCAGTTTCGGACTAGGAAATGAGCAGTTCTTC.

The gene calls are TRBV9 and TRBJ2-2, with D perhaps TRBD2 (6 bases). From germline, CDR1 is SGDLS and CDR2 YYNGEE. The CDR3 spans 15 residues. Trimming pared 4 bases from V and 0 bases from J, leaving 10 bases between. CDR3 in amino acids: CASSPRTTNTGELFF. CDR3 coding DNA: TGTGCCAGCAGCCCTAGGACTACGAACACCGGGGAGCTGTTTTTT.

The rearrangement uses TRBV9 and TRBJ2-1, with D perhaps TRBD2 (5 bases). Trimming removed 4 bases at V and 4 bases at J, with 15 bases between. This CDR3 is 15 amino acids long. The germline CDR1 and CDR2 sequences are SGDLS and YYNGEE. The CDR3 region has the DNA TGTGCCAGCAGCCCCGGGGATAGCCGATACAATGAGCAGTTCTTC. Its translation: CASSPGDSRYNEQFF.